This T cell receptor (beta chain) stems from a study of cytomegalovirus exposure and HLA in healthy donors. Turning to the study itself: Across around 400 genotyped donors, about 81% landed in the Caucasian-associated ancestry cluster.

This PCR relied on a set of 60 Vbeta primers and 13 Jbeta primers. Sequenced by immunoSEQ multiplex PCR; TCRdb stores in-frame clones only, minus some. The sample lists 130,000 to 150,000 clones; about four fifths were seen once. V was clipped by 5 bases and J by 11 bases, with 15 bases between them. The V gene's germline CDR1 is MNHEY and CDR2 SMNVEV (reference sequence). The length of the CDR3 is 13 residues. The receptor was isolated from a male donor in good health and CMV-seronegative. The chain carries TRBV27 and TRBJ1-4, with D maybe TRBD1 (5 bases). The sequenced sample was PBMCs. CDR3 amino acids: CASSASQVRKLFF. The CDR3 region has the DNA TGTGCCAGCAGTGCCTCACAGGTGCGGAAACTGTTTTTT.